This entry features one TCR beta chain sequence. The source of the sample is a study of T cells after yellow fever vaccination. V was trimmed by 0 bases and J by 1 base, leaving 13 bases between them. CDR3 length: 16 amino acids. Looked up from germline, CDR1 is SGHRS and CDR2 is YFSETQ. TCRdb used MiXCR to reprocess the 5' RACE reads, holding one entry per CDR3 protein. The table includes 60,000 to 85,000 distinct CDR3 sequences, about 7% detected once. The source of this sequence is a man between 18 and 29 years old who received the YFV17D yellow fever vaccine. The sample in question was CD8+ T cells sorted from PBMCs, obtained around 45 days after the first yellow fever vaccination. This rearrangement joins TRBV5-1 to TRBJ1-1, with D unresolved. DNA for the CDR3: TGCGCCAGCAGCTTGGATACCGAAAAGAGGAACACTGAAGCTTTCTTT. Amino acid sequence: CASSLDTEKRNTEAFF.